The present TCR beta chain was sequenced within a study of blood T cell repertoires in COVID-19. At the level of the study: From the United States, Italy and Spain came samples of acute and convalescent COVID-19.

This clone was detected a few times. In the source study's methods: Nucleated cell number was recorded as an estimate derived from reference gene primer amplification. Some clones are missing from TCRdb's copy, which holds only in-frame ones; the method was immunoSEQ multiplex PCR. Clone size and V and J calls were adopted from that table, with D and trimming inferred from the DNA. The table shows about 210,000 clones, with roughly 80% occurring only once. This CDR3 is built from 15 residues. The junction had 3 bases not matched to a gene; V was cut back by 4 bases and J by 6 bases. Germline V gene sequence: CDR1 LNHNV, CDR2 YYDKDF (reference sequence).

This chain uses TRBV15 with TRBJ1-6, with 10 bases aligning to TRBD1. The source is a man in his sixties with acute or convalescent COVID-19. The specimen was peripheral blood. In DNA, the CDR3 is TGTGCCACCAGCAACCGGGACAGGGGTAATTCACCCCTCCACTTT. Its protein product is CATSNRDRGNSPLHF.